The sequence of this T cell receptor (beta chain) was determined in a study of vaccination and CD4 T cells after COVID-19. Study-level results: Convalescent patients' median share of reactive clones seen only post-vaccination was about 86%.

This clonotype was seen only a few times. Its antigen remains unidentified. This CDR3 is built from 14 residues. Germline CDR1 DFQATT, CDR2 SNEGSKA (reference sequence). V was pared by 6 bases and J by 4 bases, with 8 bases of the junction left unmatched. TCRdb reprocessed the PCR reads with MiXCR, giving one entry per CDR3 protein. The profile shows about 21,000 distinct CDR3 sequences, about 58% of them singletons. The TCR sequence derives from a human donor who had recovered from COVID-19. The chain uses TRBV20-1 and TRBJ1-5; TRBD1 aligns across 8 bases. This sample comprised CD4+ T cells from blood, obtained before SARS-CoV-2 vaccination. The CDR3 coding sequence is TGCAGTGCCCCCCGGACAGGGCTTAATCAGCCCCAGCATTTT. Its protein product is CSAPRTGLNQPQHF.